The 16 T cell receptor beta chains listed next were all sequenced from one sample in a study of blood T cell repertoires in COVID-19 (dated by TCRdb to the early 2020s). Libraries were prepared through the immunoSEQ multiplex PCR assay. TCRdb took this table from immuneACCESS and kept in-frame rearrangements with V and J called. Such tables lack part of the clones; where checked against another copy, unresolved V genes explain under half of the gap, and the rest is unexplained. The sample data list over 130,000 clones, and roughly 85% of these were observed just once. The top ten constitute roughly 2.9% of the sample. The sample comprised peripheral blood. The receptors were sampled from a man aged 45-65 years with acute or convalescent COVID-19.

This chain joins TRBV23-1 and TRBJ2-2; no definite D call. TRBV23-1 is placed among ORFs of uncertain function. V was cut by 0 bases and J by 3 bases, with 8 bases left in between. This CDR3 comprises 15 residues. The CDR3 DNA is TGCGCCAGCAGTCAATCGGTCCGAGACACCGGGGAGCTGTTTTTT. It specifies CASSQSVRDTGELFF.

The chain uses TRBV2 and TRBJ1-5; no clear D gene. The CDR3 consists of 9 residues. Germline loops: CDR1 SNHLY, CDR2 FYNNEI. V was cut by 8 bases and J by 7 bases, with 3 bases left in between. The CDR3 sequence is CASGQPQHF. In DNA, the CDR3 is TGTGCCAGCGGCCAGCCCCAGCATTTT.

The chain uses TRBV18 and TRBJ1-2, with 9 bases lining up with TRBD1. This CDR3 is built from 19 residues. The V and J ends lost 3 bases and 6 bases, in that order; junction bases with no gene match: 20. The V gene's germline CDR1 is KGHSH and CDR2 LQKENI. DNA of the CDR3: TGTGCCAGCTCACCGTCGTCGCGCAAAACCGGGACAGGGAATGATGGCTACACCTTC. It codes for CASSPSSRKTGTGNDGYTF.

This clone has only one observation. In DNA, the CDR3 is TGTGCCACCAGCAGAGACGTTTATAGCAATCAGCCCCAGCATTTT. It translates to CATSRDVYSNQPQHF. The chain uses TRBV15 and TRBJ1-5, with D unresolved. The CDR3 loop spans 15 amino acids. Trimming removed 0 bases from V and 0 bases from J, with 6 bases in between. From germline, CDR1 is LNHNV and CDR2 YYDKDF (reference sequence).

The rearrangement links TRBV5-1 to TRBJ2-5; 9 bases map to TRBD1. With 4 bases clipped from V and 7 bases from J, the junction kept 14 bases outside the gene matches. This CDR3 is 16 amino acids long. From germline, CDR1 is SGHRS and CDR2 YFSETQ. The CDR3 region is CASSTGTGFTLGTQYF. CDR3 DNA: TGCGCCAGCAGCACCGGGACAGGGTTTACGCTAGGGACCCAGTACTTC.

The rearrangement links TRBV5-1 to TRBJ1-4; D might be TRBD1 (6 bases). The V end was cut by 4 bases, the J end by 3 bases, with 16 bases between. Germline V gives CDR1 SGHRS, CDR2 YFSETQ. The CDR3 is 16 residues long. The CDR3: CASSVAQQGANEKLFF. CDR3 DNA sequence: TGCGCCAGCAGCGTAGCCCAACAGGGTGCTAATGAAAAACTGTTTTTT.

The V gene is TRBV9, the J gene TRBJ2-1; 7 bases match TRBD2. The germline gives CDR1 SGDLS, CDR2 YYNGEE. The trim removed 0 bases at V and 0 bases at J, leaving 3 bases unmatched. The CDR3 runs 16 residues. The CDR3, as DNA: TGTGCCAGCAGCGTAGGAGGCGGGGGCTCCTACAATGAGCAGTTCTTC. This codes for CASSVGGGGSYNEQFF.

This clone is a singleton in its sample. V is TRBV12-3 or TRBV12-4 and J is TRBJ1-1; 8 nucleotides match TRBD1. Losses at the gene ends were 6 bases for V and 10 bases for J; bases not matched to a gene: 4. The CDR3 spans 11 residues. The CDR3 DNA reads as TGTGCCAGCAGCTACAGGGGGGGAGCTTTCTTT. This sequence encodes CASSYRGGAFF.

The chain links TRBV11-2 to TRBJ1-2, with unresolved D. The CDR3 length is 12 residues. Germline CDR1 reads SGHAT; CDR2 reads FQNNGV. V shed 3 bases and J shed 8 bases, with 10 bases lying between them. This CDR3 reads CASSFGQEGYTF. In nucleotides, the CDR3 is TGTGCCAGCAGCTTCGGTCAGGAAGGCTACACCTTC.

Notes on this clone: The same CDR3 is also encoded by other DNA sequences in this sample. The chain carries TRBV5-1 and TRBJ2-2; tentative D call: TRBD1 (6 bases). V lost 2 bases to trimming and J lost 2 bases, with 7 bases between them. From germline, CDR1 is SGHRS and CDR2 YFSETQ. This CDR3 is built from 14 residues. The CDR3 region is CASSLQGNTGELFF. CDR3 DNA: TGCGCCAGCAGCTTACAGGGAAACACCGGGGAGCTGTTTTTT.

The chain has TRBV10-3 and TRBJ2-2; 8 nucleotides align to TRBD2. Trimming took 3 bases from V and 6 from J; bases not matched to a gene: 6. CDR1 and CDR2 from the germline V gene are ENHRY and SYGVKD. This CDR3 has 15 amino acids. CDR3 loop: CAISDSGSGSGELFF. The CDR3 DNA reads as TGTGCCATCAGTGACAGCGGGAGTGGGTCCGGGGAGCTGTTTTTT.

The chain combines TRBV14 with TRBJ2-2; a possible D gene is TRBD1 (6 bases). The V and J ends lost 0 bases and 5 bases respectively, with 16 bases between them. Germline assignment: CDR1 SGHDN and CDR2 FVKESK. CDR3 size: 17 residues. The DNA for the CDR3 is TGTGCCAGCAGCCAAGATCGATTAGGGGGTGGAACCGGGGAGCTGTTTTTT. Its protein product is CASSQDRLGGGTGELFF.

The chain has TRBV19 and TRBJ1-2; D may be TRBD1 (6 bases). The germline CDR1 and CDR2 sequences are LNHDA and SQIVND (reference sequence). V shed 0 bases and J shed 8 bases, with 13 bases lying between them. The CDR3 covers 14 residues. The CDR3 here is CASSIDGQLRGYTF. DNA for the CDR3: TGTGCCAGTAGTATAGACGGACAGCTGAGAGGCTACACCTTC.

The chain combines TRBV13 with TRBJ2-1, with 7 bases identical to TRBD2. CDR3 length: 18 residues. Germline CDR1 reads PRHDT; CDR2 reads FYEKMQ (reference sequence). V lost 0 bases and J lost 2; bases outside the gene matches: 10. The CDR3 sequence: CASSLGPPGLGAYNEQFF. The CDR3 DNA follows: TGTGCCAGCAGCTTAGGCCCCCCCGGACTAGGCGCCTACAATGAGCAGTTCTTC.

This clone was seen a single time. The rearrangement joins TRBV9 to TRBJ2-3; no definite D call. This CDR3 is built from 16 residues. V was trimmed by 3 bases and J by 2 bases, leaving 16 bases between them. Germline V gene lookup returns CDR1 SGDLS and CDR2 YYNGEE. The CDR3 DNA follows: TGTGCCAGCAGCGCGGCCTTCGGGTCTACCACAGATACGCAGTATTTT. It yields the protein CASSAAFGSTTDTQYF.

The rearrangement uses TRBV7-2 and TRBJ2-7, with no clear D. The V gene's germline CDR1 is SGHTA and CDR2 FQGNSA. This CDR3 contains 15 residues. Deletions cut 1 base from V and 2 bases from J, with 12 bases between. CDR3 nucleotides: TGTGCCAGCAGCTTAGGGTCTTTCTCTACCTACGAGCAGTACTTC. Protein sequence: CASSLGSFSTYEQYF.